This T cell receptor (beta chain) comes out of a study of Ad26.COV2.S vaccination and SARS-CoV-2 variants. Treatment: approximately 18 received Ad26.COV2.S at low or high dose, single or two shots; 5 received placebo; per-sample allocation not given. Sampling happened 63 days after the first vaccine or placebo injection. Using immunoSEQ multiplex PCR, the repertoire was profiled, and TCRdb retains in-frame clones only, with some absent. The profile shows under 600,000 clones, 70% to 90% of them singletons. Germline V gene data show CDR1 as LNHNV and CDR2 as YYDKDF (reference sequence). This CDR3 comprises 15 residues. V shed 6 bases, J shed 0 bases, and the junction held 2 bases outside the gene matches.

The material was peripheral blood, obtained in a trial of Ad26.COV2.S vaccine versus placebo. The receptor's source is a person aged 18-60 years who received the Ad26.COV2.S COVID-19 vaccine or a placebo. This chain links TRBV15 with TRBJ2-1; TRBD2 matches 10 bases. The CDR3 here is CATRSGGASYNEQFF. The CDR3 region has the DNA TGTGCCACCAGGAGCGGGGGGGCCTCCTACAATGAGCAGTTCTTC.